This paragraph covers one T cell receptor beta chain sequence. This clone's antigen is unknown. No much larger clonotype is one base removed from it; base qualities were not supplied. This specimen belongs to a study of T cell changes during pregnancy in multiple sclerosis (dated by TCRdb to the late 2010s). Notes on the research overall: The study looked at changes in the T cell repertoire across pregnancy in women with multiple sclerosis.

The library was made by the immunoSEQ multiplex PCR assay. TCRdb stores this immuneACCESS table with in-frame sequences only. Part of the clones is absent; in the studies checked, under half of the shortfall reflects unresolved V genes, and no reason is known for the rest. The sample yields 45,000 to 60,000 clones; around 94% were counted once. Roughly 0.36% of the sample is in the top ten clones. Unmatched junction bases come to 13, with V trimmed by 2 bases and J by 8 bases. The CDR3 sequence holds 16 residues, the cysteine and phenylalanine included. Only CDR3 DNA is held: 48 bases, read in frame from base 1. CDR1 and CDR2 are drawn from the germline V gene (reference sequence): SGHNT, YYREEE.

The chain uses TRBV5-4 and TRBJ1-2, with TRBD1 matching 9 junction bases. Sequenced material: CD4+ T cells from peripheral blood mononuclear cells, taken before pregnancy. This TCR came from a female donor with multiple sclerosis, enrolled in a pregnancy study. The DNA is as follows: TGTGCCAGCAGCTTACAAACAGGGGGCGCTCTAGGAGGCTACACCTTC. The resulting protein is CASSLQTGGALGGYTF.